These 5 T cell receptor beta chains came from one sample sequenced in a study of T cells after yellow fever vaccination. Each CDR3 protein is one row after TCRdb ran MiXCR on the 5' RACE reads. The data hold about 630,000 distinct CDR3 sequences, with approximately 13% observed a single time. The sample was PBMCs, taken on the day of the yellow fever booster vaccination. Receptors were obtained from a man aged 25-40 years who received the YFV17D yellow fever vaccine.

The chain couples TRBV6-2 or TRBV6-3 to TRBJ2-7; D remains ambiguous. This CDR3 is built from 12 residues. CDR1 and CDR2 (germline): MNHEY, SVGEGT. V was cut by 2 bases and J by 1 base, with 3 bases left in between. CDR3 region: CASSYPSYEQYF. The CDR3 region has the DNA TGTGCCAGCAGTTACCCTTCCTACGAGCAGTACTTC.

This clonotype was counted only a few times. The J gene is TRBJ2-1, the V gene TRBV20-1, with 11 bases that match TRBD2. V trimming: 3 bases; J trimming: 2 bases; junction bases outside the gene matches: 6. Per germline, CDR1 DFQATT and CDR2 SNEGSKA (reference sequence). There are 16 residues in the CDR3. This chain's CDR3 is CSARSSTSGAYNEQFF. DNA of the CDR3: TGCAGTGCTAGGTCCTCGACTAGCGGGGCCTACAATGAGCAGTTCTTC.

The chain couples TRBV20-1 to TRBJ1-1; D not resolved. This CDR3 comprises 12 residues. Germline loops: CDR1 DFQATT, CDR2 SNEGSKA (reference sequence). V lost 1 base to trimming and J lost 3 bases, with 6 bases between them. The CDR3 loop is CSARVDYTEAFF. The CDR3, as DNA: TGCAGTGCTAGAGTAGATTACACTGAAGCTTTCTTT.

The chain recombines TRBV6-2 or TRBV6-3 with TRBJ2-5; D call uncertain. The CDR3 is 12 amino acids. The germline V gene has CDR1 MNHEY and CDR2 SVGEGT. V was pared by 6 bases and J by 5 bases, with 10 bases between. The CDR3 coding sequence is TGTGCCAGCAGCAACAAACGGGAGACCCAGTACTTC. The encoded protein is CASSNKRETQYF.

This chain links TRBV19 with TRBJ2-2; a possible D gene is TRBD2 (6 bases). CDR3 size: 13 residues. V dropped 5 bases and J dropped 6 bases, with 10 bases sitting between them. The germline V gene has CDR1 LNHDA and CDR2 SQIVND (reference sequence). CDR3 coding DNA: TGTGCCAGTAGTCGGGAGCGCGCCGGGGAGCTGTTTTTT. It codes for CASSRERAGELFF. The variable domain in full, with the rest retrieved from reference TRBV19 and TRBJ2-2, is DGGITQSPKYLFRKEGQNVTLSCEQNLNHDAMYWYRQDPGQGLRLIYYSQIVNDFQKGDIAEGYSVSREKKESFPLTVTSAQKNPTAFYLCASSRERAGELFFGEGSRLTVL.